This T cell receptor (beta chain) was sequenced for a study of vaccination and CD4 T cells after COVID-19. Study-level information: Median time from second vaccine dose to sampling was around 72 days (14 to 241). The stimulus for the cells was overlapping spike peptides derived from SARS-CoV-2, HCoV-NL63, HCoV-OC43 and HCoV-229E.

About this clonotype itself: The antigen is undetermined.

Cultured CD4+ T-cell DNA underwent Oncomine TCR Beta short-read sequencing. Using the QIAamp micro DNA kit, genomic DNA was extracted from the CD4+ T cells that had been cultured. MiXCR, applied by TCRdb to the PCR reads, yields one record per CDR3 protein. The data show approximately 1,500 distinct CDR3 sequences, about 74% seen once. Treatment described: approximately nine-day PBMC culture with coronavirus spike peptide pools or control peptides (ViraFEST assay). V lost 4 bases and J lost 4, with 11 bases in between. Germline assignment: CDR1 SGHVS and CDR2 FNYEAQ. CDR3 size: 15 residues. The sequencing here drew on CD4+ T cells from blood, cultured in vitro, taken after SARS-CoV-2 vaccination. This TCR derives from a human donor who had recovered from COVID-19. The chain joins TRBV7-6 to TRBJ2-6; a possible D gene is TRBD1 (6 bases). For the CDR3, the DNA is TGTGCCAGCAGCTCAGGGGAAGTCGGGGCCAACGTCCTGACTTTC. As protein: CASSSGEVGANVLTF.